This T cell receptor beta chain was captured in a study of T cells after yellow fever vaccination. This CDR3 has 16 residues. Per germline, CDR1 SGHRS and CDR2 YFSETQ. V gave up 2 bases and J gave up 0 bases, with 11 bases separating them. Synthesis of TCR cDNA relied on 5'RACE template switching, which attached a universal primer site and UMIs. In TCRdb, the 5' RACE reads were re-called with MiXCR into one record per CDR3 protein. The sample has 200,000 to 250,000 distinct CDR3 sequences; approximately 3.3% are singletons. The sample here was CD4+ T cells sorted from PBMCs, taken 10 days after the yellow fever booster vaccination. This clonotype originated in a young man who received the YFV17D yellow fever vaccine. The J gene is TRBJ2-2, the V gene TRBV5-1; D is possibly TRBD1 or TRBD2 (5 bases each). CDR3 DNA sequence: TGCGCCAGCAGCTTAAGAGGGGTATCGAACACCGGGGAGCTGTTTTTT. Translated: CASSLRGVSNTGELFF. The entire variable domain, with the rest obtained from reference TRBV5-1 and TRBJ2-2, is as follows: KAGVTQTPRYLIKTRGQQVTLSCSPISGHRSVSWYQQTPGQGLQFLFEYFSETQRNKGNFPGRFSGRQFSNSRSEMNVSTLELGDSALYLCASSLRGVSNTGELFFGEGSRLTVL.